Following are 24 T cell receptor beta chains from one sample sequenced in a study of chemoradiotherapy in HPV16-positive cancers. Using immunoSEQ multiplex PCR, the repertoire was profiled, and TCRdb retains in-frame clones only, with some absent. The sample lists approximately 13,000 clones, under 85% occurring once. Sequencing used blood, obtained from a patient who underwent chemoradiotherapy. Every receptor here comes from a human donor with HPV-associated anogenital cancer.

The chain joins TRBV7-2 to TRBJ2-3; no clear D. This CDR3 spans 12 amino acids. Germline V CDR1 and CDR2: SGHTA, FQGNSA. Trimming stripped 1 base from V and 7 bases from J, with 6 bases between. The chain's CDR3 is CASSLEGNTQYF. In DNA form, the CDR3 reads TGTGCCAGCAGCTTAGAGGGTAATACGCAGTATTTT.

The chain uses TRBV27 and TRBJ2-5; D gene unclear. V gave up 5 bases and J gave up 1 base, with 20 bases separating them. The CDR3 totals 17 residues. CDR1 MNHEY and CDR2 SMNVEV come from the germline V gene (reference sequence). In DNA, the CDR3 is TGTGCCAGCAGTCCAAGGGCCCTAAATTCCATCCAAGAGACCCAGTACTTC. This translates into CASSPRALNSIQETQYF.

This clone was counted between two and nine times. The J gene is TRBJ2-3, the V gene TRBV4-2, with 9 positions matching TRBD2. CDR3 size: 16 residues. Germline loops: CDR1 LGHNA, CDR2 YNFKEQ. V gave up 2 bases and J gave up 4 bases; unmatched junction bases: 7. CDR3 DNA: TGTGCCAGCAGCCAATCTGCGGGGGGGCTTGCAGATACGCAGTATTTT. Its protein product is CASSQSAGGLADTQYF.

The chain combines TRBV5-1 with TRBJ1-1, with TRBD1 matching over 10 bases. V shed 1 base, J shed 0 bases, and the junction held 6 bases outside the gene matches. Germline V CDR1 and CDR2: SGHRS, YFSETQ. The CDR3 spans 17 residues. CDR3 amino acids: CASSLLDRGLLNTEAFF. The CDR3 coding sequence is TGCGCCAGCAGCTTGTTAGACAGGGGGCTATTGAACACTGAAGCTTTCTTT.

The chain carries TRBV5-1 and TRBJ2-3, with D hard to call. The CDR3 consists of 14 residues. Trimming removed 0 bases from V and 2 bases from J, with 7 bases in between. Germline V gene sequence: CDR1 SGHRS, CDR2 YFSETQ. The CDR3 loop is CASSLDSITDTQYF. CDR3 DNA: TGCGCCAGCAGCTTGGACTCGATCACAGATACGCAGTATTTT.

This clone was detected only a few times. This chain connects TRBV5-4 to TRBJ1-2, with D perhaps TRBD1 (5 bases). There are 15 residues in the CDR3. The V end lost 0 bases, the J end lost 0 bases, and 9 bases lay between the germline ends. The germline V gene has CDR1 SGHNT and CDR2 YYREEE (reference sequence). CDR3 loop: CASSLGQTTNYGYTF. DNA for the CDR3: TGTGCCAGCAGCTTGGGACAGACTACTAACTATGGCTACACCTTC.

This clone was recorded only once. The chain couples TRBV7-2 to TRBJ2-7; D uncertain. V lost 4 bases, J lost 7 bases, and 11 bases lay in between. In germline, CDR1 is SGHTA, CDR2 FQGNSA. The CDR3 is 12 amino acids. The CDR3 protein is CASSSILGEQYF. The CDR3, as DNA: TGTGCCAGCAGCTCAATCTTGGGGGAGCAGTACTTC.

The chain links TRBV30 to TRBJ2-3; 8 bases line up with TRBD2. V gave up 3 bases and J gave up 2 bases; unmatched junction bases: 7. Germline lookup yields CDR1 GTSNPN and CDR2 SVGIG (reference sequence). The CDR3 sequence is 15 residues long. CDR3 sequence reads: CAWSSGGSYTDTQYF. The CDR3 DNA follows: TGTGCCTGGAGCAGCGGGGGATCTTACACAGATACGCAGTATTTT.

This chain joins TRBV5-1 and TRBJ1-2, with D uncertain. This CDR3 is built from 13 residues. Germline CDR1 SGHRS, CDR2 YFSETQ. V was cut by 0 bases and J by 4 bases, with 7 bases left in between. The CDR3 spells CASSLESVYGYTF. The CDR3 DNA is TGCGCCAGCAGCTTGGAGTCAGTCTATGGCTACACCTTC. The whole variable domain, filled in from reference TRBV5-1 and TRBJ1-2, reads KAGVTQTPRYLIKTRGQQVTLSCSPISGHRSVSWYQQTPGQGLQFLFEYFSETQRNKGNFPGRFSGRQFSNSRSEMNVSTLELGDSALYLCASSLESVYGYTFGSGTRLTVV.

The gene calls are TRBV2 and TRBJ1-4; D ambiguous. The CDR3 spans 14 residues. The germline gives CDR1 SNHLY, CDR2 FYNNEI. V gave up 2 bases and J gave up 8 bases, with 12 bases separating them. CDR3 in amino acids: CASSEKLPREKLFF. The CDR3 bases are TGTGCCAGCAGTGAAAAGTTACCCCGGGAAAAACTGTTTTTT.

This chain joins TRBV5-1 and TRBJ1-5; TRBD1 aligns across 9 bases. This CDR3 region has 16 residues. The V and J ends lost 0 bases and 4 bases, in that order; junction bases with no gene match: 5. Germline assignment: CDR1 SGHRS and CDR2 YFSETQ. CDR3 amino acids: CASSLEPGTGNQPQHF. The CDR3 DNA sequence: TGCGCCAGCAGCTTGGAACCCGGGACAGGGAATCAGCCCCAGCATTTT.

A single count supports this clone. J is TRBJ2-3 and V is TRBV6-5; tentative D call: TRBD2 (5 bases). The CDR3 is 14 residues long. Between the trimmed V and J ends, which lost 6 bases and 2 bases, there was a span of 12 bases. The V gene's germline CDR1 is MNHEY and CDR2 SVGAGI. This CDR3 reads CASRSTITTDTQYF. The CDR3 nucleotides read TGTGCCAGCAGGTCGACTATTACCACAGATACGCAGTATTTT.

V usage is TRBV9 and J usage is TRBJ2-5, with 13 bases that match TRBD2. The V and J ends lost 2 bases and 4 bases, in that order; junction bases with no gene match: 2. The CDR3 loop spans 15 amino acids. Germline V lookup: CDR1 SGDLS, CDR2 YYNGEE. The CDR3 nucleotides are TGTGCCAGCAGCGTGGGACTAGCGGGACCAGAGACCCAGTACTTC. Translation: CASSVGLAGPETQYF.

The chain joins TRBV19 to TRBJ1-1, with TRBD1 matching over 10 bases. The CDR3 contains 15 residues. Per the germline V gene, CDR1 is LNHDA and CDR2 is SQIVND (reference sequence). V gave up 10 bases and J gave up 4 bases; unmatched junction bases: 12. The CDR3 loop reads CATPIERQGATEAFF. In DNA, the CDR3 is TGTGCCACCCCCATTGAGAGACAGGGGGCCACTGAAGCTTTCTTT.

A single count supports this clone. The chain joins TRBV7-9 to TRBJ2-3; D might be TRBD2 (6 bases). The CDR3 contains 15 residues. Deletions cut 3 bases from V and 2 bases from J, with 12 bases between. Germline V gene lookup returns CDR1 SEHNR and CDR2 FQNEAQ (reference sequence). CDR3 amino acids: CASSLVGGDTDTQYF. The CDR3 DNA is TGTGCCAGCAGCTTGGTGGGGGGAGACACAGATACGCAGTATTTT.

The chain is built from TRBV18 and TRBJ2-3, with a weak D call TRBD1 (5 bases). The CDR3 is made up of 15 amino acids. The germline V and J ends were trimmed by 6 bases and 1 base, with 14 bases remaining between them. The germline CDR1 and CDR2 sequences are KGHSH and LQKENI. Written as DNA, the CDR3 is TGTGCCAGCTCCACCAGGGATGTCGGCACAGATACGCAGTATTTT. Its protein is CASSTRDVGTDTQYF.

V is TRBV6-5 and J is TRBJ2-5; 9 positions agree with TRBD2. The trim removed 2 bases at V and 1 base at J, leaving 5 bases unmatched. Germline V CDR1 and CDR2: MNHEY, SVGAGI. The CDR3 covers 16 residues. The CDR3: CASSYASGAIQETQYF. CDR3 bases: TGTGCCAGCAGTTACGCTAGCGGGGCAATCCAAGAGACCCAGTACTTC.

CDR3 amino acids: CASSRASGTSAETQYF. The DNA of the CDR3 is TGTGCCAGCAGCCGAGCATCCGGGACTAGCGCAGAGACCCAGTACTTC. V is TRBV7-8 and J is TRBJ2-5; 10 bases align to TRBD2. The CDR3 sequence is 16 residues long. Germline CDR1 is SGHVS and CDR2 is FQNEAQ. With 5 bases clipped from V and 4 bases from J, the junction kept 10 bases outside the gene matches.

This CDR3 is CASSLLGGVEAFF. CDR3 DNA: TGCGCCAGCAGCTTGTTGGGGGGGGTGGAAGCTTTCTTT. The chain employs TRBV5-1 and TRBJ1-1, with D tentatively TRBD1 (5 bases). Germline V lookup: CDR1 SGHRS, CDR2 YFSETQ. V was clipped by 1 base and J by 8 bases, with 12 bases between them. There are 13 residues in the CDR3.

The rearrangement joins TRBV10-3 to TRBJ2-5; the match to TRBD2 covers 14 bases. J gave up 5 bases and V 5 bases, and 1 base lay outside the gene matches. This CDR3 spans 14 amino acids. CDR1 is ENHRY and CDR2 is SYGVKD in the germline V gene. The CDR3 spells CAISRTSGGETQYF. The DNA of the CDR3 is TGTGCCATCAGTCGGACTAGCGGGGGGGAGACCCAGTACTTC.

This chain uses TRBV2 with TRBJ1-1, with D tentatively TRBD1 (5 bases). From germline, CDR1 is SNHLY and CDR2 FYNNEI. Trimming pared 8 bases from V and 5 bases from J, leaving 12 bases between. CDR3 size: 12 residues. The CDR3 DNA reads TGTGCCAGCCGTCGGGGGGGAACTGAAGCTTTCTTT. Encoded protein: CASRRGGTEAFF.

This chain uses TRBV11-2 with TRBJ1-1; TRBD1 matches at 9 bases. V was pared by 5 bases and J by 3 bases, with 16 bases of the junction left unmatched. Germline V CDR1 and CDR2: SGHAT, FQNNGV. This CDR3 has 18 amino acids. The DNA of the CDR3 is TGTGCCAGCAGCCCCGGACAGGGGATTAGGGTAGAGGACACTGAAGCTTTCTTT. This codes for CASSPGQGIRVEDTEAFF.

This clone has only one observation. The CDR3 DNA reads as TGTGCCAGCAGCGGTCAGGGGGGGGTCCAAGAGACCCAGTACTTC. This gives the protein CASSGQGGVQETQYF. The chain uses TRBV6-1 and TRBJ2-5; D possibly uses TRBD1 or TRBD2 (7 bases each). V lost 6 bases to trimming and J lost 1 base, with 15 bases between them. CDR3 length equals 15 residues. Germline lookup yields CDR1 MNHNS and CDR2 SASEGT.

J is TRBJ1-1 and V is TRBV20-1, with TRBD1 matching over 8 bases. The CDR3 is 11 amino acids. The J segment lost 6 bases and the V segment lost 3 bases, leaving 0 bases of the junction unmatched. CDR1 is DFQATT and CDR2 is SNEGSKA in the germline V gene (reference sequence). In DNA form, the CDR3 reads TGCAGTGCTAGGGGACAGGCTGAAGCTTTCTTT. Protein product: CSARGQAEAFF.